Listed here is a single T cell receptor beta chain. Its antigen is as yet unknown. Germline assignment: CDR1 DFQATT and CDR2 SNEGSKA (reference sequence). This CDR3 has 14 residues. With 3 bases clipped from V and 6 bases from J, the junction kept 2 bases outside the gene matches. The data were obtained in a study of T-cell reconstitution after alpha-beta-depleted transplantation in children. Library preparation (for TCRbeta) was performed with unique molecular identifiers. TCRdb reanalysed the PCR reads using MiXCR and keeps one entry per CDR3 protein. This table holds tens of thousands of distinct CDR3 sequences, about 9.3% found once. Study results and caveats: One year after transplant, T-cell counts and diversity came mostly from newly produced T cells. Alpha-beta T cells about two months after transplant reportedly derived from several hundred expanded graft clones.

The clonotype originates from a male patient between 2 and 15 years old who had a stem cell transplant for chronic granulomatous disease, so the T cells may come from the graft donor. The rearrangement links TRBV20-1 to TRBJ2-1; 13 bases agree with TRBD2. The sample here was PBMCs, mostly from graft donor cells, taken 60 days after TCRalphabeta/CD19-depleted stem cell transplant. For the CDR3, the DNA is TGCAGTGCTAGTAGACTAGCGGGAGGCAATGAGCAGTTCTTC. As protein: CSASRLAGGNEQFF.